This passage covers 23 T cell receptor beta chains from one sample sequenced in a study of T cell changes during pregnancy in multiple sclerosis. Produced via immunoSEQ multiplex PCR; TCRdb's table is partial and in-frame only. The sample has about 36,000 clones; roughly 92% are singletons. Sequenced: PBMCs (not recorded whether the cells were cultured). The receptors come from a female donor with multiple sclerosis, enrolled in a pregnancy study.

The CDR3 bases are TGTGCCAGCAGGTCGCGGGGGGTCGGGAACACTGAAGCTTTCTTT. It yields the protein CASRSRGVGNTEAFF. The chain combines TRBV28 with TRBJ1-1; tentatively, D is TRBD1 (5 bases). CDR1 and CDR2 (germline): MDHEN, SYDVKM. The CDR3 loop spans 15 amino acids. V gave up 6 bases and J gave up 1 base, with 15 bases separating them.

The chain couples TRBV7-9 to TRBJ2-7; TRBD1 or TRBD2 may be the D gene (6 bases each). Per the germline V gene, CDR1 is SEHNR and CDR2 is FQNEAQ (reference sequence). This CDR3 region has 15 residues. Trimming took off 1 base at V and 5 bases at J, with 15 bases between the two ends. CDR3 residues: CASSLVPRGGDEQYF. CDR3 coding DNA: TGTGCCAGCAGCTTAGTCCCCAGGGGCGGGGACGAGCAGTACTTC. Drawing the rest from reference TRBV7-9 and TRBJ2-7, the complete variable domain is DTGVSQNPRHKITKRGQNVTFRCDPISEHNRLYWYRQTLGQGPEFLTYFQNEAQLEKSRLLSDRFSAERPKGSFSTLEIQRTEQGDSAMYLCASSLVPRGGDEQYFGPGTRLTVT.

J is TRBJ2-1 and V is TRBV9; D remains ambiguous. The CDR3 spans 11 residues. CDR1 and CDR2 (germline): SGDLS, YYNGEE. Between the trimmed V and J ends, which lost 5 bases and 4 bases, there was a span of 4 bases. The CDR3 DNA reads as TGTGCCAGCAGGTCTTACAATGAGCAGTTCTTC. The encoded protein is CASRSYNEQFF.

V is TRBV19 and J is TRBJ2-2, with 11 bases lining up with TRBD1. The junction had 3 bases not matched to a gene; V was cut back by 3 bases and J by 6 bases. This CDR3 spans 15 amino acids. CDR1 and CDR2 from the germline V gene are LNHDA and SQIVND (reference sequence). CDR3 amino acids: CASSIRDRGSGELFF. The CDR3 DNA is TGTGCCAGTAGTATCAGGGACAGGGGGTCCGGGGAGCTGTTTTTT.

The genes are TRBV18 and TRBJ2-1; 12 positions match TRBD2. CDR3 length equals 14 residues. V shed 2 bases and J 9 bases; nucleotides not matched to a gene: 2. Germline V gene sequence: CDR1 KGHSH, CDR2 LQKENI. For the CDR3, the DNA is TGTGCCAGCTCACCAAAGACTAGCGGGAGTGAGCAGTTCTTC. Its protein product is CASSPKTSGSEQFF.

CDR3 sequence reads: CASSWSGLTYNEQFF. Here the CDR3 DNA reads TGTGCCAGTAGTTGGTCTGGACTAACCTACAATGAGCAGTTCTTC. The chain uses TRBV19 and TRBJ2-1; the D gene is possibly TRBD2 (6 bases). CDR3 length: 15 amino acids. Per germline, CDR1 LNHDA and CDR2 SQIVND (reference sequence). Trimming removed 5 bases at V and 2 bases at J, with 13 bases between.

CDR3 protein: CASSWTGGGVGTEAFF. The CDR3 DNA reads TGTGCCAGCAGCTGGACAGGGGGAGGAGTTGGCACTGAAGCTTTCTTT. The genes are TRBV7-2 and TRBJ1-1; TRBD1 matches at 10 bases. The V segment lost 4 bases and the J segment 4 bases; nucleotides outside the gene matches: 9. The CDR3 sequence is 16 residues long. Germline V CDR1 and CDR2: SGHTA, FQGNSA.

The chain recombines TRBV18 with TRBJ1-5, with D possibly TRBD1 on 5 matching bases. The CDR3 length is 16 residues. The germline V and J ends were trimmed by 2 bases and 3 bases, with 14 bases remaining between them. The germline gives CDR1 KGHSH, CDR2 LQKENI. The CDR3 coding sequence is TGTGCCAGCTCACCAGGGTCAGGGAGGGACAATCAGCCCCAGCATTTT. This encodes CASSPGSGRDNQPQHF. Full variable domain (missing parts from reference TRBV18 and TRBJ1-5): NAGVMQNPRHLVRRRGQEARLRCSPMKGHSHVYWYRQLPEEGLKFMVYLQKENIIDESGMPKERFSAEFPKEGPSILRIQQVVRGDSAAYFCASSPGSGRDNQPQHFGDGTRLSIL.

The chain joins TRBV30 to TRBJ2-5, with 9 bases matching TRBD2. The trim removed 0 bases at V and 5 bases at J, leaving 7 bases unmatched. The germline CDR1 and CDR2 sequences are GTSNPN and SVGIG (reference sequence). The CDR3 consists of 15 residues. CDR3 loop: CAWSVGLAGVETQYF. The CDR3 DNA sequence: TGTGCCTGGAGTGTAGGATTAGCGGGAGTGGAGACCCAGTACTTC.

CDR3 nucleotides: TGTGCCAGCAGTTACAGGGGGCGGATTGCAGATACGCAGTATTTT. Amino acids: CASSYRGRIADTQYF. The chain uses TRBV11-2 and TRBJ2-3; 9 bases match TRBD1. The germline CDR1 and CDR2 sequences are SGHAT and FQNNGV. The CDR3 has 15 amino acids. The trim removed 6 bases at V and 4 bases at J, leaving 8 bases unmatched.

This chain uses TRBV25-1 with TRBJ2-7; TRBD2 matches 9 bases. This CDR3 has 16 amino acids. Germline CDR1 and CDR2: MGHDK and SYGVNS. Germline trimming cut 2 bases from V and 2 bases from J; bases unmatched to any gene: 7. This chain's CDR3 is CASSEEAGGVTYEQYF. The CDR3, as DNA: TGTGCCAGCAGTGAAGAAGCGGGAGGAGTTACCTACGAGCAGTACTTC.

The V gene is TRBV6-4, the J gene TRBJ2-3, with 14 bases fitting TRBD2. This CDR3 comprises 15 residues. Germline CDR1 is MRHNA and CDR2 is SNTAGT. V was pared by 9 bases and J by 5 bases, with 7 bases of the junction left unmatched. The CDR3 protein is CASARLAGGGDTQYF. Written as DNA, the CDR3 is TGTGCCAGTGCCAGACTAGCGGGAGGGGGAGATACGCAGTATTTT.

This rearrangement joins TRBV2 to TRBJ2-3; possibly TRBD1 or TRBD2 for D (5 bases each). The CDR3 totals 12 residues. Trimming stripped 10 bases from V and 2 bases from J, with 10 bases between. The V gene's germline CDR1 is SNHLY and CDR2 FYNNEI. In nucleotides, the CDR3 is TGTGCCACCCGGGGCTTCACAGATACGCAGTATTTT. This codes for CATRGFTDTQYF.

The rearrangement links TRBV10-3 to TRBJ1-1, with TRBD1 matching over 10 bases. Germline V CDR1 and CDR2: ENHRY, SYGVKD. The CDR3 has 16 residues. Trimming at V came to 2 bases and at J to 5 bases, leaving 8 bases not matched to a gene. This CDR3 is CAISEADRGVWTEAFF. The DNA of the CDR3 is TGTGCCATCAGTGAGGCGGACAGGGGGGTTTGGACTGAAGCTTTCTTT.

CDR3 sequence (DNA): TGTGCCAGCAGCCATTGGACAGGCTATGGCTACACCTTC. This encodes CASSHWTGYGYTF. The chain is built from TRBV14 and TRBJ1-2; 7 nucleotides line up with TRBD1. Looked up from germline, CDR1 is SGHDN and CDR2 is FVKESK. Unmatched junction bases numbered 2, after V lost 3 bases and J lost 4 bases. The CDR3 is 13 amino acids.

This chain uses TRBV10-2 with TRBJ2-7, with D possibly matching TRBD1 (5 bases). Per germline, CDR1 WSHSY and CDR2 SAAADI. The CDR3 has 14 amino acids. Trimming removed 1 base at V and 3 bases at J, with 10 bases between. The CDR3 DNA follows: TGCGCCAGCAGTGAGTTGGGCAGGGACTACGAGCAGTACTTC. Its translation: CASSELGRDYEQYF.

The chain employs TRBV18 and TRBJ1-1; D is possibly TRBD1 (6 bases). Trimming took 5 bases from V and 7 from J, leaving 8 bases between them. Germline V gives CDR1 KGHSH, CDR2 LQKENI. The CDR3 has 11 amino acids. In DNA form, the CDR3 reads TGTGCCAGCTCAGGGGGCGGTGAAGCTTTCTTT. This encodes CASSGGGEAFF.

This clone was seen just once. The chain couples TRBV6-4 to TRBJ2-7; perhaps TRBD2 as D (5 bases). Germline assignment: CDR1 MRHNA and CDR2 SNTAGT. Trimming took off 8 bases at V and 5 bases at J, with 19 bases between the two ends. The CDR3 contains 14 residues. The CDR3 bases are TGTGCCAGCCTAACGGGGATCCCTCAGGACGAGCAGTACTTC. This translates into CASLTGIPQDEQYF.

This clone is a singleton in its sample. The chain combines TRBV29-1 with TRBJ2-6, with 12 bases fitting TRBD1. With 7 bases clipped from V and 3 bases from J, the junction kept 4 bases outside the gene matches. Germline CDR1 is SQVTM and CDR2 is ANQGSEA. CDR3 length: 15 amino acids. The CDR3: CSAGQGAFGANVLTF. The CDR3 coding sequence is TGCAGCGCGGGACAGGGGGCTTTTGGGGCCAACGTCCTGACTTTC.

The V call is TRBV4-1, the J call TRBJ2-3, with D possibly being TRBD1 (6 bases). The length of the CDR3 is 19 residues. Trimming took off 1 base at V and 4 bases at J, with 24 bases between the two ends. The germline CDR1 and CDR2 sequences are MGHRA and YSYEKL. The CDR3 loop reads CASSQVGTIGQSSADTQYF. CDR3 coding DNA: TGCGCCAGCAGCCAAGTGGGGACCATAGGACAGAGTTCCGCAGATACGCAGTATTTT.

The rearrangement links TRBV9 to TRBJ2-7; 10 nucleotides match TRBD2. CDR3 length: 14 amino acids. Germline CDR1 SGDLS, CDR2 YYNGEE. The junction had 6 bases not matched to a gene; V was cut back by 3 bases and J by 6 bases. The chain's CDR3 is CASSASGSFGEQYF. The CDR3 DNA reads as TGTGCCAGCAGCGCTAGCGGGAGCTTCGGCGAGCAGTACTTC. The full variable domain, with the rest looked up from reference TRBV9 and TRBJ2-7, is DSGVTQTPKHLITATGQRVTLRCSPRSGDLSVYWYQQSLDQGLQFLIQYYNGEERAKGNILERFSAQQFPDLHSELNLSSLELGDSALYFCASSASGSFGEQYFGPGTRLTVT.

The rearrangement links TRBV2 to TRBJ2-4; 13 bases are a match to TRBD2. The CDR3 totals 16 residues. Trimming took 5 bases from V and 4 from J; bases not matched to a gene: 5. Germline lookup yields CDR1 SNHLY and CDR2 FYNNEI. CDR3 nucleotides: TGTGCCAGCAGTTGGACTAGCGGGAGACAAAAAAACATTCAGTACTTC. Protein: CASSWTSGRQKNIQYF.

The chain employs TRBV7-2 and TRBJ2-7; D is undetermined. V lost 2 bases and J 3 bases, leaving 8 bases between the germline ends. CDR3 length: 13 residues. Looked up from germline, CDR1 is SGHTA and CDR2 is FQGNSA. In DNA form, the CDR3 reads TGTGCCAGCAGCTTATACCCCGGCTACGAGCAGTACTTC. This sequence encodes CASSLYPGYEQYF.